Below are 16 T cell receptor beta chains sequenced from a single sample in a study of Graves' ophthalmopathy and Graves' hyperthyroidism. Amplified TCR beta CDR3 regions were obtained using RNA transcripts as template. Investigators did first-round RT-PCR with HTBI primers, then second-round multiplex PCR. TCRdb independently ran MiXCR on the multiplex PCR reads; one entry per CDR3 protein. The data contain about 740,000 distinct CDR3 sequences, 40% of them singletons. The sequencing sample was made of peripheral blood. The receptors shown here come from an adult man with Graves' ophthalmopathy.

This clonotype was found a few times. The V gene is TRBV19, the J gene TRBJ2-5; 7 positions agree with TRBD2. Germline CDR1 reads LNHDA; CDR2 reads SQIVND (reference sequence). The trim removed 3 bases at V and 2 bases at J, leaving 6 bases unmatched. The CDR3 consists of 15 residues. The CDR3 nucleotides read TGTGCCAGTAGTATCCGGCGGGGGAGGCAAGAGACCCAGTACTTC. Protein product: CASSIRRGRQETQYF. The full variable domain, its missing parts supplied by reference TRBV19 and TRBJ2-5, is DGGITQSPKYLFRKEGQNVTLSCEQNLNHDAMYWYRQDPGQGLRLIYYSQIVNDFQKGDIAEGYSVSREKKESFPLTVTSAQKNPTAFYLCASSIRRGRQETQYFGPGTRLLVL.

V and J are TRBV7-3 and TRBJ1-2, with D uncertain. V dropped 5 bases and J dropped 5 bases, with 24 bases sitting between them. The CDR3 covers 17 residues. Germline V gives CDR1 SGHTA, CDR2 FQGTGA. The CDR3 nucleotides are TGTGCCAGCAGCCAAGTCTCCGGGGTCTCGCCGGGGTATGGCTACACCTTC. It encodes CASSQVSGVSPGYGYTF.

As concerns this clonotype: A much larger clone is a single base away; this may be a read error. The rearrangement uses TRBV2 and TRBJ1-2; 8 bases agree with TRBD1. There are 12 residues in the CDR3. Per germline, CDR1 SNHLY and CDR2 FYNNEI. V was pared by 10 bases and J by 7 bases, with 8 bases of the junction left unmatched. For the CDR3, the DNA is TGTGCCACCCAGGGGGCGGACTTTGGCTACACCTTC. This encodes CATQGADFGYTF. Using reference TRBV2 and TRBJ1-2 for the parts outside the CDR3, the full variable domain is EPEVTQTPSHQVTQMGQEVILRCVPISNHLYFYWYRQILGQKVEFLVSFYNNEISEKSEIFDDQFSVERPDGSNFTLKIRSTKLEDSAMYFCATQGADFGYTFGSGTRLTVV.

This clonotype was picked up many times. This chain links TRBV29-1 with TRBJ2-7; D remains unclear. Germline CDR1 and CDR2: SQVTM and ANQGSEA. This CDR3 has 13 residues. The V end lost 4 bases, the J end lost 2 bases, and 12 bases lay between the germline ends. The CDR3, as DNA: TGCAGCGTTGTAGGGCGACTTACCTACGAGCAGTACTTC. It specifies CSVVGRLTYEQYF.

This clonotype came up many times. The chain joins TRBV29-1 to TRBJ1-2; TRBD1 is a possible D gene (5 bases). V shed 0 bases and J shed 8 bases, with 10 bases lying between them. The CDR3 extends over 12 amino acids. Germline lookup yields CDR1 SQVTM and CDR2 ANQGSEA. The chain's CDR3 is CSVEDSTGGYTF. The CDR3, as DNA: TGCAGCGTTGAAGATAGTACAGGAGGCTACACCTTC.

The V and J genes are TRBV7-2 and TRBJ2-3; 12 bases align to TRBD2. CDR3 size: 14 residues. V was pared by 10 bases and J by 5 bases, with 7 bases of the junction left unmatched. The germline gives CDR1 SGHTA, CDR2 FQGNSA. CDR3: CATALAGGEDTQYF. The CDR3 DNA sequence: TGTGCCACAGCGCTAGCGGGAGGGGAAGATACGCAGTATTTT.

About this clonotype: The junction and the germline gene differ at one end; a read error may be behind it. The chain carries TRBV6-4 and TRBJ1-5; perhaps TRBD1 as D (5 bases). CDR3 length equals 14 residues. Germline V gene lookup returns CDR1 MRHNA and CDR2 SNTAGT. This CDR3 reads CASSYSGVDQPQHF. CDR3 nucleotide sequence: TGTGCCAGCAGTTACTCGGGGGTAGATCAGCCCCAGCATTTT.

The sample holds many counts of this clonotype. The chain uses TRBV19 and TRBJ1-1; tentatively, D is TRBD1 (5 bases). The V gene lost 3 bases and the J gene lost 10 bases, with 21 bases spanning the gap. This CDR3 is built from 15 residues. Germline CDR1 LNHDA, CDR2 SQIVND (reference sequence). In DNA form, the CDR3 reads TGTGCCAGTAGTATTGATGGGGACGCCTGGCAGGGAGCTTTCTTT. Translated, it gives CASSIDGDAWQGAFF.

The chain is built from TRBV19 and TRBJ1-5; TRBD1 matches 9 bases. J lost 2 bases, V lost 3 bases, and 8 bases had no gene match. Germline values: CDR1 LNHDA, CDR2 SQIVND (reference sequence). There are 17 residues in the CDR3. The CDR3 nucleotides are TGTGCCAGTAGTATCCAGACAGGGGGACGTCGCAATCAGCCCCAGCATTTT. Translation: CASSIQTGGRRNQPQHF. The whole variable domain, remainder taken from reference TRBV19 and TRBJ1-5, is DGGITQSPKYLFRKEGQNVTLSCEQNLNHDAMYWYRQDPGQGLRLIYYSQIVNDFQKGDIAEGYSVSREKKESFPLTVTSAQKNPTAFYLCASSIQTGGRRNQPQHFGDGTRLSIL.

This clonotype occurred many times. The chain is built from TRBV7-6 and TRBJ2-5; the match to TRBD2 covers 10 bases. CDR1 is SGHVS, CDR2 FNYEAQ, per germline. V gave up 2 bases and J gave up 5 bases; unmatched junction bases: 8. The CDR3 runs to 16 residues. The CDR3 protein is CASSLTSGGAWETQYF. The CDR3, as DNA: TGTGCCAGCAGCTTAACGAGCGGGGGGGCATGGGAGACCCAGTACTTC.

This clonotype has a handful of counts. The chain carries TRBV5-1 and TRBJ1-1; no definite D call. This CDR3 spans 12 amino acids. The germline V gene has CDR1 SGHRS and CDR2 YFSETQ. V was trimmed by 1 base and J by 8 bases, leaving 9 bases between them. The CDR3 DNA is TGCGCCAGCAGCTTGAGTCCGCCGGAAGCTTTCTTT. This sequence encodes CASSLSPPEAFF. Full variable domain (remainder filled in from reference TRBV5-1 and TRBJ1-1): KAGVTQTPRYLIKTRGQQVTLSCSPISGHRSVSWYQQTPGQGLQFLFEYFSETQRNKGNFPGRFSGRQFSNSRSEMNVSTLELGDSALYLCASSLSPPEAFFGQGTRLTVV.

The chain couples TRBV12-3 or TRBV12-4 to TRBJ1-1; D not resolved. V lost 4 bases and J 10 bases, leaving 10 bases between the germline ends. This CDR3 region has 11 residues. The DNA of the CDR3 is TGTGCCAGCAGTTGGAGGAGTGGAGCTTTCTTT. Its protein product is CASSWRSGAFF.

This clonotype has a count of ten or more. In DNA form, the CDR3 reads TGCGCCAGCAGTGAGCCATTAGTGGGAACTGGAAACACCATATATTTT. It yields the protein CASSEPLVGTGNTIYF. V and J are TRBV10-2 and TRBJ1-3, with D unresolved. V shed 2 bases and J shed 2 bases, with 13 bases lying between them. This CDR3 contains 16 residues. Germline CDR1 WSHSY, CDR2 SAAADI.

This clonotype was counted many times. This chain uses TRBV20-1 with TRBJ1-2; 9 bases are a match to TRBD1. The CDR3 has 13 residues. Germline V gene lookup returns CDR1 DFQATT and CDR2 SNEGSKA (reference sequence). The V and J ends lost 5 bases and 7 bases, in that order; junction bases with no gene match: 8. CDR3 sequence: CSAGRDRASGYTF. The CDR3 DNA follows: TGCAGTGCTGGGCGGGACAGGGCCTCTGGCTACACCTTC.

V gene TRBV25-1 combines with J gene TRBJ2-7; D perhaps matches TRBD2 (5 bases). V was pared by 3 bases and J by 2 bases, with 14 bases between. This CDR3 is 15 amino acids long. Looked up from germline, CDR1 is MGHDK and CDR2 is SYGVNS. The CDR3 sequence is CASSDSAGITYEQYF. The DNA of the CDR3 is TGTGCCAGCAGTGATAGTGCCGGGATAACCTACGAGCAGTACTTC.

This clonotype was observed a few times. The chain combines TRBV5-5 with TRBJ2-7, with TRBD1 identical over 7 bases. Per germline, CDR1 SGHKS and CDR2 YYEKEE (reference sequence). The CDR3 is 15 amino acids. V lost 4 bases, J lost 13 bases, and 20 bases stayed unmatched. DNA for the CDR3: TGTGCCAGCAGCCTGAGAACCGGGACAGCCAATCCCCCTTACTTC. Its translation: CASSLRTGTANPPYF.